This T cell receptor beta chain was profiled in a study of blood T cell repertoires in COVID-19 (dated by TCRdb to about 2020). Describing the broader study: Samples from collaborators originated in the United States, Italy and Spain and spanned both the acute and convalescent phases of COVID-19. The prospective study material was composed of cDNA or gDNA derived from T cells, B-cell-depleted T cells, or PBMCs. Deeply sampled blood TCRbeta repertoires from subjects exposed to, actively infected with, or recovered from COVID-19 were included in the dataset. A freely available public database, intended as a resource for researchers studying the immune response to SARS-CoV-2, is where the repertoires were released. Samples were obtained from the ongoing ImmuneRACE study (first 160 participants) and from some 1,300 subjects provided by 6 global collaborators. The sample metadata nearly always contained a de-identified subject ID, COVID-19 status, age in years and sex. Where available, HLA class I and class II types were obtained from metadata supplied by the sample provider rather than from assay-based typing.

Reading from cysteine to phenylalanine, the CDR3 counts 16 amino acids. The sequence is cut down to CDR3 DNA, 48 bases in frame from base 1. The germline V gene encodes CDR1 LGHNA and CDR2 YNFKEQ. Relative to germline, V is missing 0 bases and J is missing 4 bases, with 1 base of the junction outside any gene match. The full study reports these points: Clinical and demographic metadata were provided uncurated, with the amount varying by source and participant.

In the prospective study, participants were roughly 18 to 100 years old, resided in approximately 22 geographic areas of the United States, and were enrolled through a virtual design. Cohort assignment in the prospective study relied on participant-reported clinical history from a screening survey and a study questionnaire. Recovered participants in ImmuneRACE Cohort 3 were defined by two consecutive negative NP/OP PCR tests, clearance by a healthcare professional, or resolution of symptoms. Mobile phlebotomists in the prospective study collected whole blood, serum and a nasopharyngeal or oropharyngeal swab from every participant. Participants in the prospective study had the option to provide additional blood draws and questionnaires over a roughly two-month period. Before DNA extraction, blood samples from the prospective study were shipped at room temperature or frozen. TCRbeta CDR3 regions were amplified from genomic DNA by means of the immunoSEQ Assay, a bias-controlled multiplex PCR. Under the source paper's analysis protocol: Nucleated cell counts per sample were estimated from amplification of reference gene primers within the assay. To quantify the absolute abundance of each unique TCRbeta CDR3 rearrangement, sequence reads were collapsed and filtered. Productive Simpson clonality was computed per sample as the square root of Simpson's diversity index over productive rearrangements. The table was pulled from immuneACCESS by TCRdb, which kept in-frame rearrangements only. Such tables lose some clones; where checked, under half of the loss comes from unresolved V genes, and the rest has no known cause. That table supplies the V and J calls and clone size; D and trimming were determined from the DNA. In all, the sample holds 320,000 or so clones, and approximately 84% of those were seen once. Approximately 1% of the sample goes to the ten largest clones.

On this clone: Its cognate antigen has yet to be identified. It has no much larger one-base neighbor in the sample; base qualities were not kept.

Material for sequencing was PBMCs or T cells enriched from blood (not recorded which). The TCR was taken from a woman aged 25 to 39 who had recovered from COVID-19. Recombination linked TRBV4-2 to TRBJ2-7; 15 central bases correspond to TRBD2. Here the CDR3 is given as CASSQDGTSGGYEQYF. The bases are TGTGCCAGCAGCCAAGACGGGACTAGCGGGGGGTACGAGCAGTACTTC.